Following are 2 T cell receptor beta chains from one sample sequenced in a study of shared clonotypes between healthy human individuals (dated by TCRdb to 2019 to 2021). Libraries came from the immunoSEQ multiplex PCR assay. Entries here come from immuneACCESS through TCRdb and include only in-frame sequences with V and J called. Some clones fail to appear in such tables; in the studies checked, an unresolved V gene covers under half of the shortfall, and the cause of the remainder is unknown. This sample gives about a million clones in total; roughly 80% of them show up just once. Clones ranked in the top ten supply approximately 0.9% of the sample. Sequenced material: memory CD4+ T cells from PBMCs. Reading the label with the study, this specimen's cell subset or site is: CD45RA-negative fraction. Receptors were obtained from a man aged 18 to 35 in good health. Some clones in this sample may be carry-over from other donors' samples.

The CDR3 here is CASSQARPDTEAFF. CDR3 sequence (DNA): TGCGCCAGCAGCCAAGCCCGTCCGGACACTGAAGCTTTCTTT. The V gene is TRBV4-1, the J gene TRBJ1-1; no definite D call. Germline V gene lookup returns CDR1 MGHRA and CDR2 YSYEKL. Trimming removed 1 base from V and 3 bases from J, with 9 bases in between. The CDR3 has 14 amino acids.

The V and J genes are TRBV7-2 and TRBJ2-7; possibly TRBD2 for D (6 bases). V was shortened by 0 bases and J by 2 bases, with 8 bases between the two germline ends. This CDR3 region has 14 residues. CDR1 and CDR2 from the germline V gene are SGHTA and FQGNSA. The DNA of the CDR3 is TGTGCCAGCAGCTTAGCCCGGGGGACCTACGAGCAGTACTTC. Its protein product is CASSLARGTYEQYF.